This TCR beta chain was retrieved from a study of blood T cell repertoires in COVID-19. The wider study: T cells, B-cell-depleted T cells, or PBMCs provided the cDNA or gDNA that served as material.

Recruitment covered roughly 24 US areas and drew participants whose ages spanned about 18 to 89 years. Cohorts were assigned according to the clinical history that participants reported. Symptom resolution, clearance, or two negative PCRs marked the recovered donors of Cohort 3. Clones were read by immunoSEQ multiplex PCR, and TCRdb kept only the in-frame ones, dropping some. This sample has approximately 440,000 clones, with 75% to 90% found just once. The sequence came from a woman under 30 who had recovered from COVID-19. The sample comprised PBMCs or T cells enriched from blood (not recorded which).

CDR3 in amino acids: CASSPGEGDTQYF. The CDR3 DNA is TGTGCCAGCAGCCCGGGGGAGGGAGATACGCAGTATTTT. The chain couples TRBV3-1 (or the pseudogene TRBV3-2) to TRBJ2-3; 7 positions agree with TRBD2. J was trimmed by 5 bases and V by 4 bases; bases with no gene match: 3. The CDR3 runs to 13 residues. CDR1 LGHDT and CDR2 YNNKEL come from the germline V gene (reference sequence).